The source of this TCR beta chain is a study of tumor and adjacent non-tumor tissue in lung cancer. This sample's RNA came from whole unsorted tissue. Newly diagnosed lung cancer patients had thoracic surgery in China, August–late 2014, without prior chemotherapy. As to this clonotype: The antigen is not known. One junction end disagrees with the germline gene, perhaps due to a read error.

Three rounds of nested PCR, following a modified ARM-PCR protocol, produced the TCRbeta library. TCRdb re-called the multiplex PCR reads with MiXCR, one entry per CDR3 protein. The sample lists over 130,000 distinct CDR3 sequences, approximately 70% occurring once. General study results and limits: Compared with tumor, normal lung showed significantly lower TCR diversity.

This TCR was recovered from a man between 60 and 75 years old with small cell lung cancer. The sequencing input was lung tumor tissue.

As DNA, the CDR3 is TGTACCAGCAGTCCCATGGACAGGGGAAACTCCTACGAGCAGTACTTC. It encodes CTSSPMDRGNSYEQYF. This chain links TRBV6-5 with TRBJ2-7; TRBD1 matches 9 bases. Germline lookup yields CDR1 MNHEY and CDR2 SVGAGI. The CDR3 extends over 16 amino acids.